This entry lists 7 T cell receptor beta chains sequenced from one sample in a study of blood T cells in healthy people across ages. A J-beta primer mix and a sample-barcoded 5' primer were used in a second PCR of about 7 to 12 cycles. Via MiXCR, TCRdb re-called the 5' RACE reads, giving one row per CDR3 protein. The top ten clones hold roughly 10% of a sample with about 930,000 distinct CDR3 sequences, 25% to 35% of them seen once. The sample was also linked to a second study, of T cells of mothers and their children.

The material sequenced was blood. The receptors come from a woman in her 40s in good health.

CDR3 in DNA: TGTGCCAGCAGTTTAGCCCAGACCAATCAGCCCCAGCATTTT. It is translated as CASSLAQTNQPQHF. This chain links TRBV28 with TRBJ1-5; D gene uncertain. Germline V gene data show CDR1 as MDHEN and CDR2 as SYDVKM. The V end was cut by 2 bases, the J end by 3 bases, with 8 bases between. The CDR3 runs 14 residues. The full variable domain, with the rest looked up from reference TRBV28 and TRBJ1-5, is DVKVTQSSRYLVKRTGEKVFLECVQDMDHENMFWYRQDPGLGLRLIYFSYDVKMKEKGDIPEGYSVSREKKERFSLILESASTNQTSMYLCASSLAQTNQPQHFGDGTRLSIL.

The CDR3 here is CSARDVPEQFF. CDR3 DNA sequence: TGCAGTGCTAGAGATGTGCCAGAGCAGTTCTTC. This sequence joins TRBV20-1 and TRBJ2-1; D not resolved. V gave up 0 bases and J gave up 10 bases, with 7 bases separating them. The CDR3 has 11 residues. Germline CDR1 and CDR2: DFQATT and SNEGSKA (reference sequence).

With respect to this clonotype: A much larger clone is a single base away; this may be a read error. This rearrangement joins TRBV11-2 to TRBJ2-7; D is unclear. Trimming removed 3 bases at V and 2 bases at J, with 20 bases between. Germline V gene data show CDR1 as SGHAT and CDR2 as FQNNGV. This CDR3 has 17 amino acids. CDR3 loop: CASSFVIRTVKTYEQYF. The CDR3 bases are TGTGCCAGCAGCTTCGTGATACGCACAGTTAAGACCTACGAGCAGTACTTC.

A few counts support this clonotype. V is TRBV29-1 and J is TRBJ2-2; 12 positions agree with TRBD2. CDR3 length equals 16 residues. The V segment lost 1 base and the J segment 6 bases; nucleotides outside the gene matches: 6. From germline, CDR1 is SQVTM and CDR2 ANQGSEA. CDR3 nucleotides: TGCAGCGTTGAAGTCCCGACTAGCGGGGGTTCCGGGGAGCTGTTTTTT. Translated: CSVEVPTSGGSGELFF.

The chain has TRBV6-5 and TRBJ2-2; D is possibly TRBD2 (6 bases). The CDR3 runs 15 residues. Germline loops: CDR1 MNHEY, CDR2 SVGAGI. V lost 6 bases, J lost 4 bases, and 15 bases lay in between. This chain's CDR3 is CASRRGRGITGELFF. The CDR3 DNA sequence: TGTGCCAGCAGGCGTGGACGGGGGATCACCGGGGAGCTGTTTTTT.

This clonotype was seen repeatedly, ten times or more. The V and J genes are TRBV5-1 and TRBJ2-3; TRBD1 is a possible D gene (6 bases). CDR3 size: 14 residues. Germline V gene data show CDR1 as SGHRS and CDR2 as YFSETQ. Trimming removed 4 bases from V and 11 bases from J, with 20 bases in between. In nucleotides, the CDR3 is TGCGCCAGCAGCACTGGACAGAACACTATTAAGCAGTATTTT. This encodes CASSTGQNTIKQYF.

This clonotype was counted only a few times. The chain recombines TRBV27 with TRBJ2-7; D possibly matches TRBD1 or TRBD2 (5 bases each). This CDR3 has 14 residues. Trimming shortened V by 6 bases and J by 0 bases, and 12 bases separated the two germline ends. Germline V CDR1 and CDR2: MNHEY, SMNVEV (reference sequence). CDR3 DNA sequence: TGTGCCAGCAGCAATGGGGACCGCTCCTACGAGCAGTACTTC. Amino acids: CASSNGDRSYEQYF.